The present T cell receptor (beta chain) was sequenced within a study of blood T cell repertoires in COVID-19. Per the germline V gene, CDR1 is SGHRS and CDR2 is YFSETQ. The V and J ends lost 4 bases and 3 bases respectively, with 14 bases between them. The CDR3 consists of 16 residues. TCRdb's copy holds only in-frame clones and misses some; the assay was immunoSEQ multiplex PCR. The sample gives about 370,000 clones, around 91% of which show up once; roughly 1% is in the top ten. The V gene is TRBV5-1, the J gene TRBJ1-6; D is possibly TRBD1 (5 bases). Material for sequencing was PBMCs or T cells enriched from blood (not recorded which). The receptor's source is a man aged 18 to 29 who had recovered from COVID-19. The DNA for the CDR3 is TGCGCCAGCAGCCCGGGAGACAGCTTCTATAATTCACCCCTCCACTTT. The encoded protein is CASSPGDSFYNSPLHF.